Listed below are T cell receptor beta chains from one sample, sequenced in a study of CD8+ T cells in alopecia areata. Only in-frame clones appear in the TCRdb table, and some are missing; sequencing was by immunoSEQ multiplex PCR. The profile shows 140,000 or so clones, around two thirds of them singletons. Sequencing was done on a sample of CD8+ T cells sorted from blood. These receptors were taken from a human donor in good health. Each CDR3 is given with its conserved first and last residue. The D gene is left open where the match is weak. Where a row states a size, it is once, few, many or the class of an expanded clone; other rows omit it.

v_gene: TRBV4-1; d_gene: -; j_gene: TRBJ2-7; len: 14; abundance: -; CDR3aa: CASSQGDRTYEQYF; CDR3nt: TGCGCCAGCAGCCAAGGAGACAGAACCTACGAGCAGTACTTC
v_gene: TRBV6-5; d_gene: -; j_gene: TRBJ2-2; len: 15; abundance: once; CDR3aa: CASSYMASNTGELFF; CDR3nt: TGTGCCAGCAGTTACATGGCCTCTAACACCGGGGAGCTGTTTTTT
v_gene: TRBV6-5; d_gene: -; j_gene: TRBJ2-5; len: 14; abundance: -; CDR3aa: CASSNRAEQETQYF; CDR3nt: TGTGCCAGCTCAAACCGGGCCGAACAAGAGACCCAGTACTTC
v_gene: TRBV5-1; d_gene: -; j_gene: TRBJ2-7; len: 13; abundance: -; CDR3aa: CASSLVGPPEQYF; CDR3nt: TGCGCCAGCAGCTTGGTAGGTCCTCCCGAGCAGTACTTC
v_gene: TRBV27; d_gene: -; j_gene: TRBJ2-5; len: 12; abundance: -; CDR3aa: CASSSPAETQYF; CDR3nt: TGTGCCAGCAGTTCACCGGCCGAGACCCAGTACTTC
v_gene: TRBV27; d_gene: -; j_gene: TRBJ2-2; len: 14; abundance: -; CDR3aa: CASSPGGRGGELFF; CDR3nt: TGTGCCAGCAGTCCAGGGGGGCGAGGCGGGGAGCTGTTTTTT
v_gene: TRBV4-1; d_gene: -; j_gene: TRBJ1-5; len: 15; abundance: -; CDR3aa: CASSQERGEFQPQHF; CDR3nt: TGCGCCAGCAGCCAAGAACGGGGAGAGTTTCAGCCCCAGCATTTT
v_gene: TRBV25-1; d_gene: -; j_gene: TRBJ2-7; len: 13; abundance: few; CDR3aa: CASSAPREYEQYF; CDR3nt: TGTGCCAGCAGTGCCCCCAGGGAATACGAGCAGTACTTC
v_gene: TRBV6-5; d_gene: -; j_gene: TRBJ2-5; len: 14; abundance: -; CDR3aa: CASSLGRGGETQYF; CDR3nt: TGTGCCAGCAGTCTCGGTCGTGGGGGAGAGACCCAGTACTTC
v_gene: TRBV5-1; d_gene: -; j_gene: TRBJ2-7; len: 12; abundance: once; CDR3aa: CASSLVGEEQYF; CDR3nt: TGCGCCAGCAGCTTGGTAGGGGAGGAGCAGTACTTC
v_gene: TRBV11-2; d_gene: -; j_gene: TRBJ2-7; len: 13; abundance: few; CDR3aa: CASSTGESYEQYF; CDR3nt: TGTGCCAGCAGCACCGGGGAGAGCTACGAGCAGTACTTC
v_gene: TRBV5-6; d_gene: TRBD1; j_gene: TRBJ2-7; len: 15; abundance: -; CDR3aa: CASSLADRGWDEQYF; CDR3nt: TGTGCCAGCAGCTTGGCTGACAGGGGATGGGACGAGCAGTACTTC
v_gene: TRBV6-5; d_gene: TRBD1; j_gene: TRBJ1-4; len: 12; abundance: -; CDR3aa: CASSTGGEKLFF; CDR3nt: TGTGCCAGCAGTACAGGGGGTGAAAAACTGTTTTTT
v_gene: TRBV29-1; d_gene: -; j_gene: TRBJ2-1; len: 12; abundance: -; CDR3aa: CSVEASYNEQFF; CDR3nt: TGCAGCGTTGAGGCGAGTTACAATGAGCAGTTCTTC
v_gene: TRBV11-2; d_gene: TRBD1; j_gene: TRBJ1-5; len: 17; abundance: few; CDR3aa: CASSPAGGEYSNQPQHF; CDR3nt: TGTGCCAGCAGCCCCGCAGGGGGCGAGTATAGCAATCAGCCCCAGCATTTT
v_gene: TRBV29-1; d_gene: -; j_gene: TRBJ1-2; len: 11; abundance: -; CDR3aa: CSVEARLGYTF; CDR3nt: TGCAGCGTTGAAGCCCGGCTTGGCTACACCTTC
v_gene: TRBV28; d_gene: TRBD2; j_gene: TRBJ2-7; len: 14; abundance: -; CDR3aa: CASSLFTSGYEQYF; CDR3nt: TGTGCCAGCAGTTTATTTACTAGCGGCTACGAGCAGTACTTC
v_gene: TRBV27; d_gene: TRBD2; j_gene: TRBJ2-1; len: 12; abundance: -; CDR3aa: CASRTSGGVQFF; CDR3nt: TGTGCCAGCAGGACTAGCGGGGGGGTGCAGTTCTTC
v_gene: TRBV29-1; d_gene: -; j_gene: TRBJ2-1; len: 11; abundance: few; CDR3aa: CSVGLPNEQFF; CDR3nt: TGCAGCGTTGGACTTCCCAATGAGCAGTTCTTC
v_gene: TRBV7-9; d_gene: -; j_gene: TRBJ2-7; len: 16; abundance: -; CDR3aa: CASSSEGRGFSYEQYF; CDR3nt: TGTGCCAGCAGCTCAGAGGGCAGGGGATTCTCCTACGAGCAGTACTTC
v_gene: TRBV25-1; d_gene: -; j_gene: TRBJ2-5; len: 15; abundance: -; CDR3aa: CASSEYRAGEETQYF; CDR3nt: TGTGCCAGCAGTGAATACAGGGCAGGGGAGGAGACCCAGTACTTC
v_gene: TRBV7-8; d_gene: -; j_gene: TRBJ2-1; len: 15; abundance: -; CDR3aa: CASSYDPGINNEQFF; CDR3nt: TGTGCCAGCAGCTATGACCCGGGAATAAACAATGAGCAGTTCTTC
v_gene: TRBV29-1; d_gene: -; j_gene: TRBJ1-1; len: 13; abundance: medium-sized; CDR3aa: CSYGVSEITEAFF; CDR3nt: TGCAGCTATGGGGTCTCGGAGATAACTGAAGCTTTCTTT
v_gene: TRBV30; d_gene: -; j_gene: TRBJ2-1; len: 19; abundance: once; CDR3aa: CAWSEALSGMGRRGNEQFF; CDR3nt: TGTGCCTGGAGCGAAGCCCTTTCTGGAATGGGGCGTCGGGGCAATGAGCAGTTCTTC
v_gene: TRBV29-1; d_gene: TRBD2; j_gene: TRBJ2-2; len: 16; abundance: -; CDR3aa: CSVSPHSGRPTGELFF; CDR3nt: TGCAGCGTTAGCCCACATAGCGGGAGACCCACCGGGGAGCTGTTTTTT
v_gene: TRBV15; d_gene: TRBD2; j_gene: TRBJ2-7; len: 17; abundance: -; CDR3aa: CATSSGGTSGASYEQYF; CDR3nt: TGTGCCACCAGCAGTGGGGGGACTAGCGGGGCTTCCTACGAGCAGTACTTC
v_gene: TRBV6-1; d_gene: -; j_gene: TRBJ2-2; len: 16; abundance: -; CDR3aa: CASSEAGGSYTGELFF; CDR3nt: TGTGCCAGCAGTGAAGCGGGGGGATCTTACACCGGGGAGCTGTTTTTT
v_gene: TRBV2; d_gene: TRBD1; j_gene: TRBJ1-2; len: 12; abundance: -; CDR3aa: CATLRDRDGYTF; CDR3nt: TGTGCCACCCTACGGGACAGGGACGGCTACACCTTC
v_gene: TRBV7-3; d_gene: TRBD2; j_gene: TRBJ2-5; len: 16; abundance: -; CDR3aa: CASSLFGGRNGETQYF; CDR3nt: TGTGCCAGCAGCTTATTTGGCGGGAGGAATGGAGAGACCCAGTACTTC
v_gene: TRBV5-1; d_gene: -; j_gene: TRBJ2-7; len: 15; abundance: -; CDR3aa: CASSLRDGNSYEQYF; CDR3nt: TGCGCCAGCAGCTTACGTGACGGCAACTCCTACGAGCAGTACTTC
v_gene: TRBV28; d_gene: -; j_gene: TRBJ1-1; len: 14; abundance: -; CDR3aa: CASNRDFPNTEAFF; CDR3nt: TGTGCCAGCAATCGGGACTTCCCGAACACTGAAGCTTTCTTT
v_gene: TRBV5-6; d_gene: TRBD2; j_gene: TRBJ2-7; len: 16; abundance: few; CDR3aa: CASSPWTSGRPYEQYF; CDR3nt: TGTGCCAGCAGCCCCTGGACTAGCGGGAGGCCGTACGAGCAGTACTTC
v_gene: TRBV14; d_gene: -; j_gene: TRBJ2-1; len: 15; abundance: -; CDR3aa: CASSQDWGFTDEQFF; CDR3nt: TGTGCCAGCAGCCAAGATTGGGGGTTTACGGATGAGCAGTTCTTC
v_gene: TRBV29-1; d_gene: -; j_gene: TRBJ2-6; len: 19; abundance: few; CDR3aa: CSVEVGIRGNHSGANVLTF; CDR3nt: TGCAGCGTTGAAGTAGGTATCAGGGGCAACCACTCTGGGGCCAACGTCCTGACTTTC
v_gene: TRBV29-1; d_gene: TRBD1; j_gene: TRBJ1-2; len: 13; abundance: -; CDR3aa: CSVPGQGLYGYTF; CDR3nt: TGCAGCGTCCCGGGACAGGGTCTCTATGGCTACACCTTC
v_gene: TRBV27; d_gene: -; j_gene: TRBJ2-5; len: 14; abundance: once; CDR3aa: CASSLYLGQETQYF; CDR3nt: TGTGCCAGCAGTTTGTACTTGGGTCAGGAGACCCAGTACTTC
v_gene: TRBV2; d_gene: TRBD1; j_gene: TRBJ2-7; len: 14; abundance: few; CDR3aa: CASSDGTGLHEQYF; CDR3nt: TGTGCCAGCAGTGACGGGACAGGGCTCCACGAGCAGTACTTC
v_gene: TRBV29-1; d_gene: -; j_gene: TRBJ1-4; len: 11; abundance: -; CDR3aa: CSVLGREKLFF; CDR3nt: TGCAGCGTTCTGGGGAGGGAAAAACTGTTTTTT
v_gene: TRBV14; d_gene: -; j_gene: TRBJ1-2; len: 15; abundance: -; CDR3aa: CASSQVRGAEAGYTF; CDR3nt: TGTGCCAGCAGCCAAGTCCGTGGTGCAGAGGCTGGCTACACCTTC
v_gene: TRBV29-1; d_gene: -; j_gene: TRBJ2-7; len: 16; abundance: few; CDR3aa: CSVETPVSRGTHEQYF; CDR3nt: TGCAGCGTTGAAACCCCCGTATCCAGGGGAACCCACGAGCAGTACTTC
v_gene: TRBV4-1; d_gene: -; j_gene: TRBJ2-7; len: 13; abundance: -; CDR3aa: CASSQEGSYEQYF; CDR3nt: TGCGCCAGCAGCCAAGAAGGGTCCTACGAGCAGTACTTC